One T cell receptor beta chain is described in this entry. Antigen: not known. The data derive from a study of cytomegalovirus exposure and HLA in healthy donors. Across the whole study: Samples from HLA-typed donors yielded about 85 million unique TCRs in an early data release. Study-wide findings and caveats: TCR beta chain V- and J-gene trimming was linked, in a later analysis, to a missense variant in DCLRE1C. Excluded: some indistinguishable V segments such as TRBV6-2 and TRBV6-3. The authors listed approximately 160 TCR beta chains as cytomegalovirus-associated.

Primers for the PCR totalled 60 Vbeta and 13 Jbeta. Clones were read by immunoSEQ multiplex PCR, and TCRdb kept only the in-frame ones, dropping some. In all, the sample yields 70,000 to 100,000 clones. V was pared by 0 bases and J by 1 base, with 2 bases of the junction left unmatched. This CDR3 is built from 15 residues. Per germline, CDR1 SGHAT and CDR2 FQNNGV. The sequenced material came from PBMCs. This TCR was sampled from a girl between 10 and 17 years old in good health and CMV-seropositive. This chain uses TRBV11-2 with TRBJ2-7; 8 nucleotides align to TRBD2. CDR3 protein: CASSLDGTSSYEQYF. The CDR3 DNA sequence: TGTGCCAGCAGCTTAGATGGGACTAGTTCCTACGAGCAGTACTTC.